The 24 T cell receptor beta chains reported below all come from one sample, sequenced in a study of shared clonotypes between healthy human individuals. Some clones are missing from TCRdb's copy, which holds only in-frame ones; the method was immunoSEQ multiplex PCR. The sample carries 2 million to 2.5 million clones, 95% recorded once. Sequences were obtained from naive CD4+ T cells sorted from blood. Subset reported: CD45RA+ positively selected. The receptors were gathered from a man between 18 and 29 years old in good health.

The chain couples TRBV28 to TRBJ2-7; TRBD1 is a possible D gene (5 bases). The CDR3 extends over 12 amino acids. The V gene lost 8 bases and the J gene lost 6 bases, with 14 bases spanning the gap. The germline CDR1 and CDR2 sequences are MDHEN and SYDVKM. The CDR3 region is CASGAGLSEQYF. CDR3 sequence (DNA): TGTGCCAGCGGGGCAGGGTTATCCGAGCAGTACTTC.

This clone has just a few counts. The rearrangement links TRBV7-9 to TRBJ2-7; D might be TRBD1 (5 bases). CDR1 SEHNR and CDR2 FQNEAQ come from the germline V gene (reference sequence). Trimming cost V 4 bases and J 6 bases, with 10 bases left between them. The CDR3 length is 12 residues. The CDR3 bases are TGTGCCAGCAGCTCCAAAAGGGGCGAGCAGTACTTC. Its protein product is CASSSKRGEQYF.

The chain links TRBV5-4 to TRBJ2-6; D is possibly TRBD1 (5 bases). The length of the CDR3 is 17 residues. Trimming left V 6 bases short and J 0 bases short, with 16 bases between. The V gene's germline CDR1 is SGHNT and CDR2 YYREEE (reference sequence). In DNA form, the CDR3 reads TGTGCCAGCACCACAGGCTCAGTCACCTCTGGGGCCAACGTCCTGACTTTC. Translated, it gives CASTTGSVTSGANVLTF.

The chain carries TRBV6-6 and TRBJ2-2; TRBD1 matches 7 bases. Losses at the gene ends were 5 bases for V and 2 bases for J; bases not matched to a gene: 8. Germline V gene lookup returns CDR1 MNHNY and CDR2 SVGAGI (reference sequence). The CDR3 has 16 residues. CDR3 region: CASSKPGQHNTGELFF. In nucleotides, the CDR3 is TGTGCCAGCAGTAAACCGGGACAGCACAACACCGGGGAGCTGTTTTTT.

The chain carries TRBV6-4 and TRBJ2-2; a possible D gene is TRBD2 (6 bases). The CDR3 runs 14 residues. V was shortened by 3 bases and J by 5 bases, with 10 bases between the two germline ends. CDR1 is MRHNA, CDR2 SNTAGT, per germline. The DNA of the CDR3 is TGTGCCAGCAGTGAACCTGGACTAACCGGGGAGCTGTTTTTT. Translated: CASSEPGLTGELFF.

The J gene is TRBJ2-7, the V gene TRBV27, with 10 bases identical to TRBD2. Germline values: CDR1 MNHEY, CDR2 SMNVEV (reference sequence). V was pared by 8 bases and J by 3 bases, with 31 bases of the junction left unmatched. The length of the CDR3 is 22 residues. CDR3 coding DNA: TGTGCCAGCCTTGACACTAAGCGGGGTGGTGTAAGCGGGAGGGCATTCGGCTACGAGCAGTACTTC. Translated, it gives CASLDTKRGGVSGRAFGYEQYF.

The J gene is TRBJ2-7, the V gene TRBV5-1, with 9 bases fitting TRBD1. CDR3 length: 15 residues. CDR1 SGHRS and CDR2 YFSETQ come from the germline V gene. Trimming cost V 4 bases and J 4 bases; bases outside gene matches: 9. CDR3 in amino acids: CASSPWTGDGYEQYF. The CDR3 bases are TGCGCCAGCAGCCCCTGGACAGGGGACGGGTACGAGCAGTACTTC.

This chain joins TRBV5-7 and TRBJ2-1, with 8 bases aligning to TRBD2. TRBV5-7 is flagged as an ORF with uncertain function. The CDR3 spans 14 residues. Trimming cost V 6 bases and J 8 bases; bases outside gene matches: 10. CDR3: CASNVSGRIDEQFF. The CDR3 DNA reads TGTGCCAGCAACGTGAGCGGGAGAATAGATGAGCAGTTCTTC.

V is TRBV11-2 and J is TRBJ2-5, with 8 bases fitting TRBD2. CDR3 length: 16 residues. In germline, CDR1 is SGHAT, CDR2 FQNNGV. V lost 7 bases and J lost 5; bases outside the gene matches: 15. The CDR3 DNA is TGTGCCAGCAACAATCGTCAGCGGGAGAACTGGGAGACCCAGTACTTC. It is translated as CASNNRQRENWETQYF. The whole variable domain, filled in from reference TRBV11-2 and TRBJ2-5, reads EAGVAQSPRYKIIEKRQSVAFWCNPISGHATLYWYQQILGQGPKLLIQFQNNGVVDDSQLPKDRFSAERLKGVDSTLKIQPAKLEDSAVYLCASNNRQRENWETQYFGPGTRLLVL.

The V call is TRBV5-1, the J call TRBJ1-3; D may be TRBD1 (5 bases). This CDR3 is built from 15 residues. Germline lookup yields CDR1 SGHRS and CDR2 YFSETQ. Trimming took off 0 bases at V and 5 bases at J, with 12 bases between the two ends. Here the CDR3 DNA reads TGCGCCAGCAGCTTGGACGGGGGATCTAGAAACACCATATATTTT. As protein: CASSLDGGSRNTIYF.

The chain's CDR3 is CACWGSGNTIYF. In DNA, the CDR3 is TGTGCCTGTTGGGGGTCAGGAAACACCATATATTTT. The chain is built from TRBV6-1 and TRBJ1-3, with D possibly TRBD1 on 5 matching bases. V lost 11 bases and J lost 4, with 12 bases in between. The CDR3 has 12 residues. Germline lookup yields CDR1 MNHNS and CDR2 SASEGT.

The genes are TRBV9 and TRBJ2-1; tentatively, D is TRBD2 (6 bases). The V and J ends lost 3 bases and 7 bases respectively, with 26 bases between them. Germline CDR1 SGDLS, CDR2 YYNGEE. There are 18 residues in the CDR3. CDR3 region: CASSDPGRRGASRNEQFF. The CDR3, as DNA: TGTGCCAGCAGCGACCCGGGGAGGCGGGGAGCTTCGAGAAATGAGCAGTTCTTC.

The chain has TRBV5-6 and TRBJ1-2; a weak D match, TRBD1 (5 bases). There are 15 residues in the CDR3. CDR1 and CDR2 from the germline V gene are SGHDT and YYEEEE. Trimming shortened V by 5 bases and J by 3 bases, and 17 bases separated the two germline ends. The CDR3 sequence: CASRIPGRGDYGYTF. CDR3 bases: TGTGCCAGCAGGATCCCGGGGAGGGGAGACTATGGCTACACCTTC.

The chain combines TRBV27 with TRBJ1-1; 7 bases are a match to TRBD1. The J segment lost 4 bases and the V segment lost 5 bases, leaving 13 bases of the junction unmatched. Per germline, CDR1 MNHEY and CDR2 SMNVEV (reference sequence). The CDR3 covers 16 residues. The CDR3 DNA sequence: TGTGCCAGCAGTAGTCGAAACAGGGGTTTAATCACTGAAGCTTTCTTT. Its translation: CASSSRNRGLITEAFF.

The V gene is TRBV19, the J gene TRBJ2-2; a possible D gene is TRBD1 (5 bases). This CDR3 region has 16 residues. The V gene lost 7 bases and the J gene lost 1 base, with 16 bases spanning the gap. CDR1 and CDR2 (germline): LNHDA, SQIVND (reference sequence). The CDR3 is CASTTPDRRNTGELFF. CDR3 DNA sequence: TGTGCCAGTACCACACCCGACAGACGGAACACCGGGGAGCTGTTTTTT.

This chain joins TRBV9 and TRBJ1-6, with D maybe TRBD1 (6 bases). This CDR3 has 15 residues. Germline-derived CDR1 and CDR2 are SGDLS and YYNGEE. The ends were cut back, 3 bases at V and 5 bases at J, with 12 bases in the middle. CDR3 DNA sequence: TGTGCCAGCAGCGCCGGACGGACAGATAATTCACCCCTCCACTTT. Protein product: CASSAGRTDNSPLHF.

V gene TRBV10-1 combines with J gene TRBJ2-7, with D unresolved. V lost 6 bases and J 3 bases, leaving 9 bases between the germline ends. The germline V gene has CDR1 WNHNN and CDR2 SYGVQD (reference sequence). The CDR3 has 12 amino acids. CDR3 sequence: CASSRTIYEQYF. In DNA, the CDR3 is TGCGCCAGCAGCAGGACCATCTACGAGCAGTACTTC.

Concerning this clone: Other DNA sequences in the same sample also yield this CDR3. This chain's CDR3 is CASSSTGNSYNEQFF. The CDR3 DNA reads TGCGCCAGCAGCTCCACAGGGAATTCTTACAATGAGCAGTTCTTC. The gene calls are TRBV5-1 and TRBJ2-1; D perhaps matches TRBD1 (6 bases). The CDR3 length is 15 residues. V dropped 3 bases and J dropped 4 bases, with 14 bases sitting between them. The germline V gene has CDR1 SGHRS and CDR2 YFSETQ.

The chain has TRBV14 and TRBJ2-3; D is undetermined. CDR3 size: 15 residues. Germline CDR1 and CDR2: SGHDN and FVKESK. The V end was cut by 1 base, the J end by 0 bases, with 8 bases between. CDR3 nucleotide sequence: TGTGCCAGCAGCCAAGGGGTAGCCAGCACAGATACGCAGTATTTT. This encodes CASSQGVASTDTQYF.

The chain links TRBV19 to TRBJ2-4, with D possibly being TRBD1 (6 bases). There are 16 residues in the CDR3. V was trimmed by 3 bases and J by 4 bases, leaving 16 bases between them. The V gene's germline CDR1 is LNHDA and CDR2 SQIVND (reference sequence). The CDR3 reads CASSIGMTGLKNIQYF. The CDR3 nucleotides read TGTGCCAGTAGTATTGGGATGACAGGTCTAAAAAACATTCAGTACTTC.

This clone was seen only a few times. The chain carries TRBV7-2 and TRBJ2-5; D not certain. CDR1 is SGHTA and CDR2 is FQGNSA in the germline V gene. Between the trimmed V and J ends, which lost 4 bases and 2 bases, there was a span of 11 bases. The CDR3 consists of 14 residues. CDR3 protein: CASSSNRLQETQYF. The CDR3 DNA is TGTGCCAGCAGCTCCAACAGATTACAAGAGACCCAGTACTTC.

The CDR3 region has the DNA TGCGCCAGCAGCTTGGCCACGGGGGGCCTTGGCTACACCTTC. Translation gives CASSLATGGLGYTF. The V and J genes are TRBV5-1 and TRBJ1-2; weak D call: TRBD1 (6 bases). The CDR3 contains 14 residues. V shed 0 bases and J shed 7 bases, with 13 bases lying between them. Germline-derived CDR1 and CDR2 are SGHRS and YFSETQ. The whole variable domain, filled in from reference TRBV5-1 and TRBJ1-2, reads KAGVTQTPRYLIKTRGQQVTLSCSPISGHRSVSWYQQTPGQGLQFLFEYFSETQRNKGNFPGRFSGRQFSNSRSEMNVSTLELGDSALYLCASSLATGGLGYTFGSGTRLTVV.

Remarks on this clone: Within the sample, other DNA sequences also encode this same CDR3. This chain links TRBV7-2 with TRBJ2-7, with D possibly TRBD2 on 6 matching bases. Deletions cut 1 base from V and 0 bases from J, with 10 bases between. Per germline, CDR1 SGHTA and CDR2 FQGNSA. The CDR3 totals 15 residues. Here the CDR3 DNA reads TGTGCCAGCAGCTTAGGGAGGGGCAGCTCCTACGAGCAGTACTTC. Translation: CASSLGRGSSYEQYF.

This clone has only one observation. The chain has TRBV7-8 and TRBJ2-7; D remains unclear. CDR1 SGHVS and CDR2 FQNEAQ come from the germline V gene. The CDR3 has 17 residues. V was cut by 3 bases and J by 5 bases, with 23 bases left in between. In DNA form, the CDR3 reads TGTGCCAGCAGCTTTAACGTAGGAGAAGGCCGGATGAACGAGCAGTACTTC. Its translation: CASSFNVGEGRMNEQYF.